This T cell receptor (beta chain) was retrieved from a study of cytomegalovirus exposure and HLA in healthy donors. Amplification used 60 Vbeta primers and 13 Jbeta primers. Sequencing was performed with immunoSEQ multiplex PCR; in TCRdb, only in-frame clones are kept and a portion is missing. The sample shows around 130,000 clones, approximately 8.8% of them seen only once. This CDR3 is 13 amino acids long. Looked up from germline, CDR1 is SEHNR and CDR2 is FQNEAQ (reference sequence). Trimming took 3 bases from V and 2 from J, leaving 7 bases between them. The specimen sequenced was PBMCs. The V and J genes are TRBV7-9 and TRBJ2-5; D possibly corresponds to TRBD1 (6 bases). This TCR was recovered from a man between 40 and 49 years old in good health and CMV-seronegative. The CDR3 loop is CASSFGQQETQYF. The CDR3, as DNA: TGTGCCAGCAGCTTCGGACAGCAAGAGACCCAGTACTTC.